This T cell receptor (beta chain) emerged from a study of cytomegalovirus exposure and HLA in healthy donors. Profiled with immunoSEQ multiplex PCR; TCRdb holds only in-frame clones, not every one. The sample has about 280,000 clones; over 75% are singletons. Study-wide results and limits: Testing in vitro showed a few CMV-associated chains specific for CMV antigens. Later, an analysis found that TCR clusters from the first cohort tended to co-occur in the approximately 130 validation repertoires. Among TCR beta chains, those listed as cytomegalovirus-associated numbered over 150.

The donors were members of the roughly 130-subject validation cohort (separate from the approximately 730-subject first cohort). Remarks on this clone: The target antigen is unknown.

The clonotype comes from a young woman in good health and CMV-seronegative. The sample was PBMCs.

CDR3 nucleotides: TGTGCCAGCAGCGTCGGGAGTCCTGGGCCCCAGCATTTT. Translation: CASSVGSPGPQHF. The chain is built from TRBV27 and TRBJ1-5; D not certain. CDR3 length equals 13 residues. The V end was cut by 6 bases, the J end by 9 bases, with 15 bases between. Germline V gene data show CDR1 as MNHEY and CDR2 as SMNVEV (reference sequence).